These T cell receptor beta chains were read from a single sample in a study of blood T cell repertoires in COVID-19. TCRdb keeps only in-frame clones here, not all; method: immunoSEQ multiplex PCR. The data hold 29,000 or so clones, with around four fifths observed a single time. Sequencing used peripheral blood. These TCRs come from an older woman with active or convalescent COVID-19. Both conserved end residues are part of each CDR3. A D gene is named only where the DNA matches it firmly. Size is stated for part of the rows, as once, few or many counts, or as a class when the clone is expanded.

J gene	V gene	clone size	D gene	CDR3 protein	CDR3 DNA
TRBJ2-7	TRBV5-4	-	TRBD1	CASSSFRDRGPSGSYEQYF	TGTGCCAGCAGCTCTTTCCGGGACAGGGGGCCTTCGGGTTCCTACGAGCAGTACTTC
TRBJ2-4	TRBV7-9	-	TRBD1	CASSLRQGNTKNIQYF	TGTGCCAGCAGCCTACGACAGGGGAATACCAAAAACATTCAGTACTTC
TRBJ2-1	TRBV4-3	few	-	CASSQYGYNEQFF	TGCGCCAGCAGCCAGTACGGGTACAATGAGCAGTTCTTC
TRBJ1-1	TRBV30	-	-	CAWGPRGDTEAFF	TGTGCCTGGGGACCCAGGGGCGACACTGAAGCTTTCTTT
TRBJ2-5	TRBV5-1	-	-	CASSLGRTSETQYF	TGCGCCAGCAGCCTTGGAAGGACTTCGGAGACCCAGTACTTC
TRBJ1-5	TRBV5-1	-	TRBD1	CASSYSGGSNQPQHF	TGCGCCAGCAGCTACTCAGGGGGCAGCAATCAGCCCCAGCATTTT
TRBJ1-1	TRBV2	-	TRBD1	CASSGLTGGHTEAFF	TGTGCCAGCAGTGGATTGACAGGGGGCCACACTGAAGCTTTCTTT
TRBJ1-3	TRBV7-2	-	-	CASKPSPGIGGNTIYF	TGTGCCAGCAAACCCTCACCAGGGATAGGTGGAAACACCATATATTTT
TRBJ1-5	TRBV6-5	-	-	CASSSGNQPQHF	TGTGCCAGCAGTTCAGGAAATCAGCCCCAGCATTTT
TRBJ2-5	TRBV5-1	-	TRBD1	CASSMGQGQETQYF	TGCGCCAGCAGCATGGGACAGGGGCAAGAGACCCAGTACTTC
TRBJ2-7	TRBV9	-	TRBD1	CASSVGLTGSTYEQYF	TGTGCCAGCAGCGTAGGCCTGACAGGGTCAACCTACGAGCAGTACTTC
TRBJ1-1	TRBV15	-	-	CATSRDYYERLNTEAFF	TGTGCCACCAGCAGAGATTACTATGAACGGCTGAACACTGAAGCTTTCTTT
TRBJ1-5	TRBV10-3	-	TRBD1	CAIRGGQGSNQPQHF	TGTGCCATCAGGGGGGGACAGGGAAGCAATCAGCCCCAGCATTTT
TRBJ1-3	TRBV10-3	-	TRBD1	CAISERTGPGNTIYF	TGTGCCATCAGTGAGCGGACAGGGCCCGGAAACACCATATATTTT
TRBJ2-1	TRBV19	once	TRBD1	CASSSEGGRSYNEQFF	TGTGCCAGTAGTTCTGAAGGGGGCCGCTCCTACAATGAGCAGTTCTTC
TRBJ1-2	TRBV5-4	once	TRBD1	CASSHPPGQGSGYTF	TGTGCCAGCAGCCACCCCCCGGGACAGGGCTCGGGCTACACCTTC
TRBJ2-5	TRBV24-1	-	TRBD1	CATSEAGTAETQYF	TGTGCCACCAGTGAGGCCGGGACAGCGGAGACCCAGTACTTC
TRBJ2-5	TRBV19	-	-	CASSMGHPQETQYF	TGTGCCAGTAGTATGGGACACCCCCAAGAGACCCAGTACTTC
TRBJ2-1	TRBV18	-	-	CASSPLDRHEQFF	TGTGCCAGCTCACCTCTCGACAGACATGAGCAGTTCTTC
TRBJ1-6	TRBV6-2/TRBV6-3	-	TRBD1	CASSPRPGTGSKSSPLHF	TGTGCCAGCAGTCCGCGTCCCGGGACAGGTTCGAAGAGTTCACCCCTCCACTTT
TRBJ2-3	TRBV7-2	once	-	CASSHPGADTQYF	TGTGCCAGCAGCCACCCGGGGGCAGATACGCAGTATTTT
TRBJ2-5	TRBV29-1	-	TRBD2	CSVDPARGRGETQYF	TGCAGCGTTGACCCGGCGCGCGGGAGAGGGGAGACCCAGTACTTC
TRBJ1-1	TRBV7-2	-	-	CASSLEQRNTEAFF	TGTGCCAGCAGCTTAGAACAACGGAACACTGAAGCTTTCTTT
TRBJ1-2	TRBV7-2	-	-	CASSLDSGMNYGYTF	TGTGCCAGCAGCTTAGACTCAGGGATGAACTATGGCTACACCTTC
TRBJ2-1	TRBV7-9	-	TRBD1	CASSLWTGFAEQFF	TGTGCCAGCAGCTTATGGACAGGGTTTGCTGAGCAGTTCTTC
TRBJ2-2	TRBV4-3	few	-	CASSQGAAGVYTGELFF	TGCGCCAGCAGCCAAGGAGCGGCTGGGGTCTACACCGGGGAGCTGTTTTTT
TRBJ2-7	TRBV18	once	-	CASSPTRISGEQYF	TGTGCCAGCTCCCCCACTAGAATCTCGGGTGAGCAGTACTTC
TRBJ1-1	TRBV2	-	-	CASTMGPRTEAFF	TGTGCCAGCACGATGGGGCCCCGCACTGAAGCTTTCTTT
TRBJ1-5	TRBV19	-	-	CASSIDSLAAQPQHF	TGTGCCAGTAGTATAGATTCATTGGCGGCTCAGCCCCAGCATTTT
TRBJ1-6	TRBV5-1	-	-	CASRRQNNSPLHF	TGCGCCAGCAGGAGACAGAATAATTCACCCCTCCACTTT
TRBJ2-2	TRBV24-1	-	-	CATPDERWRELFF	TGTGCCACCCCTGATGAGCGGTGGAGGGAGCTGTTTTTT
TRBJ1-6	TRBV2	-	-	CASREQSSYNSPLHF	TGTGCCAGCCGGGAGCAGAGCTCCTATAATTCACCCCTCCACTTT